This note documents a single T cell receptor (beta chain) sequence. The CDR3 contains 16 residues. Original handling: Amplified reference gene primers provided the basis for estimating nucleated cell counts. Assay used: immunoSEQ multiplex PCR; TCRdb lists only in-frame clones, some missing. The DNA was the basis for D and trimming; V, J and clone size are from that table. The sample has around 63,000 clones, 65% to 85% seen once; the top ten hold 5.5% to 7.5%. This record comes from a study of blood T cell repertoires in COVID-19. The V call is TRBV12-1, the J call TRBJ2-2; the table calls TRBD1, which could not be checked here. TRBV12-1 is an annotated pseudogene. The receptor was derived from a man aged 60 to 69 with acute or convalescent COVID-19. Specimen: peripheral blood. The CDR3 region has the DNA TGTGCCAGCAGCTTTGATCGGCAGGGGAAGACCGGGGAGCTGTTTTTT. Protein: CASSFDRQGKTGELFF.